The next 14 T cell receptor beta chains were all read from a single sample in a study of blood T cell repertoires in COVID-19 (dated by TCRdb to the early 2020s). Libraries were built with the immunoSEQ multiplex PCR assay. What TCRdb holds here is the immuneACCESS table cut down to in-frame rearrangements. Part of the clones is not present; checked against another copy, under half of the missing clones reflect an unresolved V gene, and the others are unexplained. The sample includes 200,000 to 250,000 clones, with roughly four fifths observed a single time. Approximately 5% of the sample goes to the ten largest clones. The sample taken for sequencing was PBMCs or T cells enriched from blood (not recorded which). All receptors derive from a woman aged 45-65 years who had been exposed to COVID-19.

V and J are TRBV24-1 and TRBJ1-2; D remains unclear. The CDR3 consists of 15 residues. Trimming took 4 bases from V and 6 from J, leaving 17 bases between them. Germline CDR1 reads KGHDR; CDR2 reads SFDVKD. The CDR3 region is CATSDPRTREDGYTF. The CDR3 nucleotides read TGTGCCACCAGTGACCCCAGGACGAGGGAGGATGGCTACACCTTC.

V is TRBV18 and J is TRBJ1-4; the match to TRBD1 covers 9 bases. V trimming: 0 bases; J trimming: 10 bases; junction bases outside the gene matches: 6. CDR1 is KGHSH, CDR2 LQKENI, per germline. The CDR3 spans 15 residues. CDR3 residues: CASSPPNRGLGKLFF. Here the CDR3 DNA reads TGTGCCAGCTCACCACCGAACAGGGGGCTCGGAAAACTGTTTTTT. Full variable domain (missing parts from reference TRBV18 and TRBJ1-4): NAGVMQNPRHLVRRRGQEARLRCSPMKGHSHVYWYRQLPEEGLKFMVYLQKENIIDESGMPKERFSAEFPKEGPSILRIQQVVRGDSAAYFCASSPPNRGLGKLFFGSGTQLSVL.

The V and J genes are TRBV19 and TRBJ1-2, with 8 bases identical to TRBD1. The V and J ends lost 3 bases and 2 bases, in that order; junction bases with no gene match: 8. CDR3 length equals 16 residues. Germline V lookup: CDR1 LNHDA, CDR2 SQIVND (reference sequence). This CDR3 reads CASSIPRGPGNYGYTF. In DNA form, the CDR3 reads TGTGCCAGTAGTATTCCCAGGGGGCCCGGAAACTATGGCTACACCTTC.

V gene TRBV7-2 combines with J gene TRBJ2-5, with 10 bases aligning to TRBD2. V lost 5 bases, J lost 4 bases, and 10 bases stayed unmatched. The CDR3 consists of 16 residues. From germline, CDR1 is SGHTA and CDR2 FQGNSA. CDR3 DNA: TGTGCCAGCAGCCCGCCCCCCCTAGCGGGGGCAGAGACCCAGTACTTC. Its translation: CASSPPPLAGAETQYF.

DNA of the CDR3: TGTGCCAGCGCAGTGGGGCCGAACACCGGGGAGCTGTTTTTT. Its protein is CASAVGPNTGELFF. This chain joins TRBV7-9 and TRBJ2-2; maybe TRBD1 (5 bases). CDR3 length: 14 amino acids. Germline V gene data show CDR1 as SEHNR and CDR2 as FQNEAQ (reference sequence). Trimming took off 8 bases at V and 0 bases at J, with 10 bases between the two ends.

This clone has just a few counts. The chain joins TRBV5-6 to TRBJ1-5; no firm D call. Germline CDR1 SGHDT, CDR2 YYEEEE. The CDR3 loop spans 14 amino acids. Trimming removed 2 bases from V and 0 bases from J, with 6 bases in between. CDR3 protein: CASSLRASNQPQHF. The CDR3 region has the DNA TGTGCCAGCAGCTTAAGAGCTAGCAATCAGCCCCAGCATTTT.

J is TRBJ1-5 and V is TRBV2; weak D call: TRBD1 (6 bases). Trimming removed 7 bases from V and 3 bases from J, with 13 bases in between. This CDR3 is built from 14 residues. The germline CDR1 and CDR2 sequences are SNHLY and FYNNEI. The DNA of the CDR3 is TGTGCCAGCATTTACGACAGGAACAATCAGCCCCAGCATTTT. Translating gives CASIYDRNNQPQHF.

This chain joins TRBV27 and TRBJ2-3, with D perhaps matching TRBD2 (6 bases). The germline V gene encodes CDR1 MNHEY and CDR2 SMNVEV (reference sequence). Trimming left V 3 bases short and J 6 bases short, with 16 bases between. The CDR3 contains 15 residues. CDR3 bases: TGTGCCAGCAGTTTCAGGCAGGGCGGGGAGGATACGCAGTATTTT. Translating gives CASSFRQGGEDTQYF.

The chain links TRBV14 to TRBJ2-1, with 8 bases aligning to TRBD2. This CDR3 has 17 amino acids. Trimming removed 4 bases from V and 1 base from J; junction bases left unmatched: 9. Germline-derived CDR1 and CDR2 are SGHDN and FVKESK. CDR3 in DNA: TGTGCCAGCAGCCGATACCTTCGGGGGGGTTCCTACAATGAGCAGTTCTTC. Amino acids: CASSRYLRGGSYNEQFF.

The chain joins TRBV6-5 to TRBJ1-1; D is undetermined. The germline V gene encodes CDR1 MNHEY and CDR2 SVGAGI. CDR3 length: 11 amino acids. Trimming stripped 11 bases from V and 3 bases from J, with 10 bases between. The CDR3 DNA sequence: TGTGCCTCTCGGGAGGACACTGAAGCTTTCTTT. Amino acid sequence: CASREDTEAFF.

This clone was seen once. The V call is TRBV2, the J call TRBJ1-3; tentatively, D is TRBD1 (5 bases). This CDR3 contains 14 residues. Germline values: CDR1 SNHLY, CDR2 FYNNEI. V shed 5 bases and J shed 8 bases, with 16 bases lying between them. The CDR3: CASSPGRGRYTIYF. The CDR3 nucleotides read TGTGCCAGCAGTCCCGGGAGGGGCCGCTACACCATATATTTT.

CDR3 bases: TGCGCCAGCAGCCCAGGACAGGGCCGAGAGACCCAGTACTTC. This gives the protein CASSPGQGRETQYF. The rearrangement uses TRBV5-1 and TRBJ2-5; 8 nucleotides align to TRBD1. The CDR3 has 14 amino acids. V lost 4 bases to trimming and J lost 4 bases; unmatched junction nucleotides: 6. The V gene's germline CDR1 is SGHRS and CDR2 YFSETQ.

The chain carries TRBV7-9 and TRBJ2-1; 8 positions agree with TRBD2. This CDR3 is 16 amino acids long. Germline V lookup: CDR1 SEHNR, CDR2 FQNEAQ (reference sequence). V lost 3 bases, J lost 2 bases, and 6 bases stayed unmatched. This CDR3 reads CASSFGGGLTYNEQFF. The CDR3, as DNA: TGTGCCAGCAGCTTCGGCGGGGGGTTAACCTACAATGAGCAGTTCTTC.

This chain uses TRBV2 with TRBJ1-4, with a weak D call TRBD1 (6 bases). CDR3 length: 12 residues. Trimming removed 7 bases from V and 8 bases from J, with 11 bases in between. The V gene's germline CDR1 is SNHLY and CDR2 FYNNEI. The CDR3 DNA is TGTGCCAGCAAGGGGGTTAAGGAAAAACTGTTTTTT. Amino acid sequence: CASKGVKEKLFF. Combining the CDR3 with reference TRBV2 and TRBJ1-4 gives the whole variable domain EPEVTQTPSHQVTQMGQEVILRCVPISNHLYFYWYRQILGQKVEFLVSFYNNEISEKSEIFDDQFSVERPDGSNFTLKIRSTKLEDSAMYFCASKGVKEKLFFGSGTQLSVL.